Presented here are 8 T cell receptor beta chains from one specimen sequenced in a study of blood T cells in healthy people across ages. It was with a sample-barcoded 5' primer and a J-beta primer mix that a second PCR of about 6 to 11 cycles was run. TCRdb called the 5' RACE reads again in MiXCR, with one record for every CDR3 protein. The table lists some 710,000 distinct CDR3 sequences, around 50% of them singletons. The sample was blood. These TCRs come from a man older than 75 in good health.

The chain is built from TRBV20-1 and TRBJ2-7, with 9 bases aligning to TRBD1. Germline values: CDR1 DFQATT, CDR2 SNEGSKA (reference sequence). The V segment lost 1 base and the J segment 3 bases; nucleotides outside the gene matches: 4. The CDR3 consists of 14 residues. The CDR3 region has the DNA TGCAGTGCTAGAGGGACAGGGGATTTCTACGAGCAGTACTTC. It specifies CSARGTGDFYEQYF.

V usage is TRBV6-6 and J usage is TRBJ2-2; the D gene is possibly TRBD1 (6 bases). CDR1 is MNHNY, CDR2 SVGAGI, per germline (reference sequence). The CDR3 length is 16 residues. V lost 6 bases to trimming and J lost 0 bases, with 14 bases between them. The CDR3 sequence: CASRNRVLANTGELFF. Written as DNA, the CDR3 is TGTGCCAGCAGAAACAGGGTCCTCGCGAACACCGGGGAGCTGTTTTTT.

This clonotype was seen a handful of times. The chain joins TRBV12-3 or TRBV12-4 to TRBJ2-1; D possibly corresponds to TRBD1 (6 bases). Trimming left V 6 bases short and J 4 bases short, with 10 bases between. The CDR3 runs 13 residues. This CDR3 is CASRETGYNEQFF. As DNA, the CDR3 is TGTGCCAGCAGGGAGACAGGATACAATGAGCAGTTCTTC.

This rearrangement joins TRBV20-1 to TRBJ2-1, with TRBD2 matching 8 bases. The germline V gene encodes CDR1 DFQATT and CDR2 SNEGSKA (reference sequence). V shed 8 bases and J 0 bases; nucleotides not matched to a gene: 9. The CDR3 consists of 15 residues. CDR3 DNA: TGCAGTAGCCCCTCCCTAGCGGGCTCCTACAATGAGCAGTTCTTC. This encodes CSSPSLAGSYNEQFF.

This clonotype turned up a few times. The chain combines TRBV29-1 with TRBJ1-1, with D possibly matching TRBD1 (6 bases). CDR3 length: 12 residues. Germline V gives CDR1 SQVTM, CDR2 ANQGSEA. The ends were cut back, 4 bases at V and 7 bases at J, with 13 bases in the middle. CDR3 in DNA: TGCAGCGTTGTCGCGGACAGCTTTGAAGCTTTCTTT. The encoded protein is CSVVADSFEAFF.

Remarks on this clonotype: Germline is not matched at one junction end, which may reflect a read error. The J gene is TRBJ1-1, the V gene TRBV5-1; D ambiguous. Germline V gives CDR1 SGHRS, CDR2 YFSETQ. There are 14 residues in the CDR3. CDR3 sequence: CASSLSGLNTEAFF. CDR3 bases: TGTGCCAGCAGCTTATCCGGCTTGAACACTGAAGCTTTCTTT. The entire variable domain, with the rest obtained from reference TRBV5-1 and TRBJ1-1, is as follows: KAGVTQTPRYLIKTRGQQVTLSCSPISGHRSVSWYQQTPGQGLQFLFEYFSETQRNKGNFPGRFSGRQFSNSRSEMNVSTLELGDSALYLCASSLSGLNTEAFFGQGTRLTVV.

This clonotype appeared a few times. The rearrangement uses TRBV30 and TRBJ2-1; 10 bases agree with TRBD2. Unmatched junction bases numbered 5, after V lost 0 bases and J lost 6 bases. The germline gives CDR1 GTSNPN, CDR2 SVGIG (reference sequence). This CDR3 spans 15 amino acids. CDR3 region: CAWSVPSGRRNEQFF. DNA of the CDR3: TGTGCCTGGAGTGTACCTAGCGGGAGACGCAATGAGCAGTTCTTC.

The J gene is TRBJ1-1, the V gene TRBV7-2, with 7 bases fitting TRBD1. Germline V gives CDR1 SGHTA, CDR2 FQGNSA. The V and J ends lost 4 bases and 4 bases, in that order; junction bases with no gene match: 6. CDR3 size: 14 residues. The CDR3: CASSSAGGGTEAFF. DNA for the CDR3: TGTGCCAGCAGCTCAGCAGGGGGAGGCACTGAAGCTTTCTTT.